The source of this T cell receptor beta chain is a study of cytomegalovirus exposure and HLA in healthy donors. This clone has just one count. The antigen is not known. General study points: Listed as cytomegalovirus-associated were around 160 TCR beta chains. Association of a missense DCLRE1C variant with TCR beta V- and J-gene trimming was reported in a later analysis. A later analysis showed that HLA-associated TCR beta chains had undergone more clonal expansion than equally common others. According to a later analysis, most TCR beta chains associated with CMV appeared HLA-restricted.

The J segment lost 3 bases and the V segment lost 4 bases, leaving 9 bases of the junction unmatched. Looked up from germline, CDR1 is MDHEN and CDR2 is SYDVKM. This CDR3 region has 15 residues. Both 60 Vbeta primers and 13 Jbeta primers went into the PCR. Repertoires were generated with immunoSEQ multiplex PCR, while TCRdb's copy carries only in-frame clones and drops some. The data show some 100,000 clones, about 79% seen once. The TCR comes from a woman under 30 in good health and CMV-seronegative. The specimen was PBMCs. The chain uses TRBV28 and TRBJ2-7, with 7 bases fitting TRBD1. The CDR3: CASSSLATGSYEQYF. As DNA, the CDR3 is TGTGCCAGCAGTTCTTTGGCGACAGGGAGCTACGAGCAGTACTTC.